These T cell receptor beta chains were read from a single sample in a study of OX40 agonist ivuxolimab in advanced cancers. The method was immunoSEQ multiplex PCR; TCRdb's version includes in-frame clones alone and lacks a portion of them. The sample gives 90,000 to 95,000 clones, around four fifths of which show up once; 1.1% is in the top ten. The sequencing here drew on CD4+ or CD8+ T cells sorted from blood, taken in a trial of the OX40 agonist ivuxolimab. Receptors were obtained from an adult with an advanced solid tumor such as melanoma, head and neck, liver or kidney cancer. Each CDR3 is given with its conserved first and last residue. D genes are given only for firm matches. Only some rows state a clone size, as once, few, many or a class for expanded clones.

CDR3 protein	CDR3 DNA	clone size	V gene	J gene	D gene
CASSRLQDNSPLHF	TGTGCCAGCAGCCGGCTTCAGGATAATTCACCCCTCCACTTT	NA	TRBV5-4	TRBJ1-6	NA
CASRIKRRGRPEETQYF	TGTGCCAGCAGAATAAAGAGGAGGGGGCGCCCCGAAGAGACCCAGTACTTC	once	TRBV21-1	TRBJ2-5	NA
CAINSGTSGVNEQFF	TGTGCCATCAATTCCGGGACTAGCGGGGTTAATGAGCAGTTCTTC	once	TRBV10-3	TRBJ2-1	TRBD2
CATCSGVEETQYF	TGTGCCACCTGTTCGGGCGTGGAAGAGACCCAGTACTTC	NA	TRBV10-3	TRBJ2-5	NA
CASGTTGQPQHF	TGTGCCAGCGGTACTACGGGTCAGCCCCAGCATTTT	NA	TRBV7-9	TRBJ1-5	NA
CASSSALDNSPLHF	TGTGCCAGCAGTTCCGCCCTGGATAATTCACCCCTCCACTTT	NA	TRBV6-5	TRBJ1-6	NA
CASSFSGASTDTQYF	TGCGCCAGCAGCTTTTCAGGGGCCTCCACAGATACGCAGTATTTT	once	TRBV5-1	TRBJ2-3	NA
CASRSGTGVFSTNEKLFF	TGTGCCAGCAGATCCGGGACAGGGGTTTTTTCGACTAATGAAAAACTGTTTTTT	few	TRBV27	TRBJ1-4	TRBD1
CSASTDTQYF	TGCAGTGCTAGCACAGATACGCAGTATTTT	NA	TRBV20-1	TRBJ2-3	NA
CSVTGTDQETQYF	TGCAGCGTTACCGGGACGGACCAAGAGACCCAGTACTTC	NA	TRBV29-1	TRBJ2-5	NA
CAISNPGQGRDNEQFF	TGTGCCATCAGTAACCCGGGACAGGGGAGGGACAATGAGCAGTTCTTC	NA	TRBV10-3	TRBJ2-1	TRBD1
CASTTIAGSYEQYF	TGTGCCAGCACCACTATAGCGGGGAGCTACGAGCAGTACTTC	NA	TRBV6-6	TRBJ2-7	TRBD2
CASTPTGGASIAEAFF	TGCGCCAGCACCCCGACGGGGGGGGCTAGTATAGCTGAAGCTTTCTTT	once	TRBV4-3	TRBJ1-1	NA
CASSLEDRRASGNTIYF	TGTGCCAGCAGCTTAGAGGACAGGAGAGCCTCTGGAAACACCATATATTTT	NA	TRBV7-6	TRBJ1-3	TRBD1
CASSGPGQGQETQYF	TGTGCCAGCAGTGGGCCGGGACAGGGACAAGAGACCCAGTACTTC	once	TRBV6-5	TRBJ2-5	TRBD1
CASSFRRGSYGYTF	TGTGCCAGCAGTTTCCGCAGGGGCTCCTATGGCTACACCTTC	NA	TRBV27	TRBJ1-2	NA
CASSLRRGGVNEQFF	TGTGCCAGCAGCTTAAGACGCGGGGGGGTAAATGAGCAGTTCTTC	once	TRBV7-2	TRBJ2-1	TRBD2
CASSLGRAGGSGNTIYF	TGTGCCAGCAGCTTAGGGAGGGCGGGGGGCTCTGGAAACACCATATATTTT	NA	TRBV7-2	TRBJ1-3	NA
CASSSGQGGTEAFF	TGCGCCAGCAGCTCGGGACAGGGAGGCACTGAAGCTTTCTTT	once	TRBV5-1	TRBJ1-1	TRBD1
CAIRGGSNTGELFF	TGTGCCATCAGAGGGGGATCGAACACCGGGGAGCTGTTTTTT	NA	TRBV10-3	TRBJ2-2	NA
CASSTQGAGELFF	TGTGCCAGTAGTACCCAGGGGGCCGGGGAGCTGTTTTTT	once	TRBV19	TRBJ2-2	TRBD1
CASSATGASNQPQHF	TGTGCCAGCAGCGCAACAGGGGCCAGCAATCAGCCCCAGCATTTT	few	TRBV5-6	TRBJ1-5	TRBD1
CATSSLVDTQYF	TGTGCCACCAGCAGCCTAGTAGATACGCAGTATTTT	NA	TRBV15	TRBJ2-3	NA
CASSPIRSYNSPLHF	TGTGCCAGCAGCCCTATACGCTCCTATAATTCACCCCTCCACTTT	NA	TRBV6-1	TRBJ1-6	NA
CASSLPEGGTEAFF	TGTGCCAGCAGCTTACCGGAGGGAGGCACTGAAGCTTTCTTT	NA	TRBV7-9	TRBJ1-1	NA
CASSRTSGGSDTQYF	TGTGCCAGCAGCCGGACTAGCGGGGGGTCAGATACGCAGTATTTT	NA	TRBV5-4	TRBJ2-3	TRBD2
CASSDGKGKSGNTIYF	TGTGCCAGCAGTGATGGTAAGGGGAAGAGTGGAAACACCATATATTTT	few	TRBV2	TRBJ1-3	NA
CASSYRAAPSETQYF	TGTGCCAGCAGTTACCGGGCAGCCCCAAGCGAGACCCAGTACTTC	NA	TRBV6-5	TRBJ2-5	NA
CASSLYNEQFF	TGTGCCAGCAGCCTGTACAATGAGCAGTTCTTC	NA	TRBV14	TRBJ2-1	NA
CASSQTAGRGYNEQFF	TGCGCCAGCAGCCAGACAGCAGGGCGGGGGTACAATGAGCAGTTCTTC	few	TRBV4-3	TRBJ2-1	TRBD2
CASSVSGGPLDEQFF	TGTGCCAGCAGCGTCAGCGGGGGCCCTTTGGATGAGCAGTTCTTC	NA	TRBV9	TRBJ2-1	TRBD2
CASIRVQGASTEAFF	TGTGCCAGCATACGAGTTCAGGGGGCAAGCACTGAAGCTTTCTTT	NA	TRBV9	TRBJ1-1	TRBD1
CASSPGTGMGETQYF	TGTGCCAGCAGCCCAGGGACAGGAATGGGAGAGACCCAGTACTTC	NA	TRBV7-6	TRBJ2-5	TRBD1
CASSVSAGGDTGELFF	TGTGCCAGCAGCGTATCCGCCGGGGGCGACACCGGGGAGCTGTTTTTT	NA	TRBV9	TRBJ2-2	NA
CASSTQGLNQPQHF	TGTGCCAGTAGTACCCAGGGGCTTAATCAGCCCCAGCATTTT	NA	TRBV19	TRBJ1-5	NA
CAIMGGTTSSNYGYTF	TGTGCCATCATGGGGGGTACTACCTCTAGCAACTATGGCTACACCTTC	NA	TRBV10-3	TRBJ1-2	NA
CASSDMRGALWNTEAFF	TGTGCCAGCAGCGACATGAGGGGGGCCCTCTGGAACACTGAAGCTTTCTTT	NA	TRBV7-9	TRBJ1-1	NA
CASSRTSGTARNEKLFF	TGTGCCAGTAGTCGCACCTCGGGGACTGCCAGGAATGAAAAACTGTTTTTT	NA	TRBV19	TRBJ1-4	NA
CAGQGSNEKLFF	TGTGCCGGCCAGGGATCTAATGAAAAACTGTTTTTT	NA	TRBV2	TRBJ1-4	NA
CASSPVRGYNEQFF	TGTGCCAGCAGCCCCGTTCGGGGATACAATGAGCAGTTCTTC	NA	TRBV11-1	TRBJ2-1	NA
CASSSRDRGNYGYTF	TGTGCCAGCAGCTCTCGGGACAGGGGTAACTATGGCTACACCTTC	NA	TRBV7-2	TRBJ1-2	TRBD1
CASSPGGLGTEAFF	TGTGCCAGCAGCCCAGGGGGCTTAGGCACTGAAGCTTTCTTT	NA	TRBV5-4	TRBJ1-1	TRBD1
CASSLKGTGDTSPLHF	TGTGCCAGCAGCCTTAAAGGGACAGGGGATACTTCACCCCTCCACTTT	NA	TRBV7-2	TRBJ1-6	TRBD1
CASSLVAQGSPLGTEAFF	TGTGCCAGCAGCTTAGTCGCGCAGGGGAGCCCCTTGGGCACTGAAGCTTTCTTT	NA	TRBV7-2	TRBJ1-1	NA
CASSLKPVKLNTGELFF	TGTGCCAGCAGTTTAAAGCCCGTTAAATTGAACACCGGGGAGCTGTTTTTT	NA	TRBV28	TRBJ2-2	NA
CAIKGQGADYGYTF	TGTGCCATCAAAGGACAGGGGGCGGACTATGGCTACACCTTC	NA	TRBV10-3	TRBJ1-2	TRBD1